This entry lists 30 T cell receptor beta chains sequenced from one sample in a study of shared clonotypes between healthy human individuals (dated by TCRdb to 2018 to 2021). The protocol used for the library was the immunoSEQ multiplex PCR assay. TCRdb re-hosts the immuneACCESS table, in-frame sequences only. Its copies lack some clones; in the studies checked, an unresolved V gene accounts for under half of them, and the cause for the rest is not known. The sample profile shows around 2.3 million clones; 95% of them were found once. Roughly 0.13% of the sample belongs to the ten largest clones. The sequencing sample was made of naive CD4+ T cells sorted from blood. The cell subset or site tag for this specimen amounts to: CD45RA+ positively selected. The receptor set was obtained from a man between 18 and 29 years old in good health.

The chain combines TRBV4-1 with TRBJ2-2; the D is unclear. The CDR3 is 16 residues long. The V end lost 0 bases, the J end lost 4 bases, and 12 bases lay between the germline ends. Germline CDR1 is MGHRA and CDR2 is YSYEKL. The CDR3 region has the DNA TGCGCCAGCAGCCAAGACGATCGGATAGGCACCGGGGAGCTGTTTTTT. This codes for CASSQDDRIGTGELFF.

About this clone: A junction end diverges from the germline sequence, so it may reflect a read error. The V gene is TRBV30, the J gene TRBJ2-1; D unclear. The CDR3 spans 12 residues. Germline CDR1 reads GTSNPN; CDR2 reads SVGIG (reference sequence). The CDR3 nucleotides are TGTGCCCGGAGCATAAGTTACAATGAGCAGTTCTTC. Translated, it gives CARSISYNEQFF.

The chain has TRBV18 and TRBJ2-7; perhaps TRBD1 as D (6 bases). V was trimmed by 9 bases and J by 2 bases, leaving 17 bases between them. CDR3 length equals 14 residues. The germline V gene has CDR1 KGHSH and CDR2 LQKENI. This chain's CDR3 is CASSWTADTYEQYF. CDR3 DNA: TGTGCCAGTTCCTGGACAGCTGACACCTACGAGCAGTACTTC.

To note about this clone: The sample has other DNA sequences that encode this CDR3 too. J is TRBJ1-1 and V is TRBV19; no clear D. Germline CDR1 is LNHDA and CDR2 is SQIVND (reference sequence). The CDR3 has 15 amino acids. Trimming cost V 0 bases and J 0 bases, with 8 bases left between them. In DNA, the CDR3 is TGTGCCAGTAGTATAGACGCGGGGTTGAACACTGAAGCTTTCTTT. As protein: CASSIDAGLNTEAFF. The variable domain in full, completed from reference TRBV19 and TRBJ1-1, reads DGGITQSPKYLFRKEGQNVTLSCEQNLNHDAMYWYRQDPGQGLRLIYYSQIVNDFQKGDIAEGYSVSREKKESFPLTVTSAQKNPTAFYLCASSIDAGLNTEAFFGQGTRLTVV.

This clone has more than one count but fewer than ten. The chain has TRBV19 and TRBJ1-2; maybe TRBD1 (6 bases). Germline V gene data show CDR1 as LNHDA and CDR2 as SQIVND (reference sequence). CDR3 length: 11 amino acids. V lost 11 bases and J lost 7, with 14 bases in between. CDR3 sequence reads: CASRGSAGYTF. The CDR3 bases are TGTGCCTCCAGGGGTTCCGCTGGCTACACCTTC.

With regard to this clone: The sample carries other DNA sequences with the same CDR3. This sequence joins TRBV30 and TRBJ1-4, with D unclear. The V gene's germline CDR1 is GTSNPN and CDR2 SVGIG (reference sequence). V gave up 5 bases and J gave up 4 bases, with 11 bases separating them. The length of the CDR3 is 13 residues. In DNA form, the CDR3 reads TGTGCCTGGTCCGGTGGCGGTAATGAAAAACTGTTTTTT. It encodes CAWSGGGNEKLFF.

The rearrangement links TRBV28 to TRBJ1-3; 9 positions match TRBD1. V lost 6 bases to trimming and J lost 2 bases; unmatched junction nucleotides: 2. This CDR3 comprises 14 residues. Germline V gene lookup returns CDR1 MDHEN and CDR2 SYDVKM. For the CDR3, the DNA is TGTGCCAGCAGGACAGGGGGAACTGGAAACACCATATATTTT. It encodes CASRTGGTGNTIYF.

This sequence joins TRBV6-6 and TRBJ1-6, with TRBD1 matching over 7 bases. This CDR3 is 15 amino acids long. V lost 6 bases to trimming and J lost 10 bases; unmatched junction nucleotides: 12. Germline loops: CDR1 MNHNY, CDR2 SVGAGI (reference sequence). The CDR3 region is CASRGSTGSGSPLHF. The CDR3 DNA reads as TGTGCCAGCAGAGGATCGACAGGGTCAGGGTCACCCCTCCACTTT.

The chain employs TRBV7-9 and TRBJ1-3; tentative D call: TRBD1 (5 bases). The CDR3 is 18 residues long. Per germline, CDR1 SEHNR and CDR2 FQNEAQ (reference sequence). V shed 4 bases and J shed 6 bases, with 25 bases lying between them. As DNA, the CDR3 is TGTGCCAGCAGCTCGAAAGCGCCGGGGCGCAAAGGGGAAAACACCATATATTTT. Translation gives CASSSKAPGRKGENTIYF.

The rearrangement joins TRBV9 to TRBJ2-3, with D hard to call. The germline V gene has CDR1 SGDLS and CDR2 YYNGEE. The ends were cut back, 4 bases at V and 0 bases at J, with 6 bases in the middle. The CDR3 is 13 residues long. In DNA form, the CDR3 reads TGTGCCAGCAGCACCCCTAGCACAGATACGCAGTATTTT. Residues: CASSTPSTDTQYF.

The chain joins TRBV10-3 to TRBJ2-7; D is tentatively TRBD1 or TRBD2 (6 bases each). The CDR3 runs to 16 residues. Germline V gene data show CDR1 as ENHRY and CDR2 as SYGVKD. V was trimmed by 4 bases and J by 6 bases, leaving 22 bases between them. Here the CDR3 DNA reads TGTGCCATCAGTGGATCCCCGGGGGCCGCCCCTGGCGAGCAGTACTTC. This translates into CAISGSPGAAPGEQYF.

The rearrangement uses TRBV2 and TRBJ1-1, with D hard to call. V was trimmed by 4 bases and J by 7 bases, leaving 10 bases between them. The CDR3 has 12 amino acids. The germline CDR1 and CDR2 sequences are SNHLY and FYNNEI. In DNA, the CDR3 is TGTGCCAGCAGTGTATTTGGGGATGAAGCTTTCTTT. Protein sequence: CASSVFGDEAFF.

This clone showed up just a few times. The chain links TRBV18 to TRBJ1-3, with 10 positions matching TRBD1. The CDR3 totals 15 residues. Per the germline V gene, CDR1 is KGHSH and CDR2 is LQKENI. J was trimmed by 1 base and V by 5 bases; bases with no gene match: 2. CDR3 in amino acids: CASSTGQGSGNTIYF. CDR3 DNA sequence: TGTGCCAGCTCAACGGGACAGGGGTCTGGAAACACCATATATTTT.

V and J are TRBV7-8 and TRBJ2-5, with 8 bases aligning to TRBD2. V lost 1 base to trimming and J lost 5 bases; unmatched junction nucleotides: 0. The CDR3 is made up of 13 amino acids. CDR1 and CDR2 (germline): SGHVS, FQNEAQ. The CDR3 DNA reads as TGTGCCAGCAGCTTAGAGCGGGGGGAGACCCAGTACTTC. Protein: CASSLERGETQYF.

The chain employs TRBV15 and TRBJ1-2; perhaps TRBD1 as D (5 bases). Germline V gives CDR1 LNHNV, CDR2 YYDKDF (reference sequence). This CDR3 is 14 amino acids long. With 3 bases removed from V and 6 bases from J, the gap between germline ends came to 14 bases. CDR3 DNA: TGTGCCACCAGCAGGTACCCCGGGGCAAATGGCTACACCTTC. Amino acids: CATSRYPGANGYTF.

The chain has TRBV5-1 and TRBJ2-2; 14 nucleotides agree with TRBD2. There are 19 residues in the CDR3. Germline lookup yields CDR1 SGHRS and CDR2 YFSETQ. V was pared by 0 bases and J by 0 bases, with 4 bases of the junction left unmatched. Written as DNA, the CDR3 is TGCGCCAGCAGCTTGGACGGACTAGCGGGAGGAACGAACACCGGGGAGCTGTTTTTT. Protein: CASSLDGLAGGTNTGELFF.

As for this clone: A junction end diverges from the germline sequence, so it may reflect a read error. The gene calls are TRBV10-3 and TRBJ1-3; no definite D call. The germline V gene encodes CDR1 ENHRY and CDR2 SYGVKD. The length of the CDR3 is 13 residues. The CDR3 sequence: CAISVGVGDTIYF. CDR3 in DNA: TGTGCCATCAGTGTCGGTGTTGGAGACACCATATATTTT.

The chain's CDR3 is CASSWPGQGRRETQYF. The CDR3 DNA follows: TGTGCCAGCAGCTGGCCCGGACAGGGAAGGAGAGAGACCCAGTACTTC. The chain joins TRBV5-6 to TRBJ2-5; 8 bases line up with TRBD1. Trimming took 3 bases from V and 4 from J; bases not matched to a gene: 11. CDR3 length: 16 residues. In germline, CDR1 is SGHDT, CDR2 YYEEEE.

V and J are TRBV10-3 and TRBJ1-6; weak D call: TRBD1 (5 bases). The CDR3 contains 18 residues. The germline V gene encodes CDR1 ENHRY and CDR2 SYGVKD. V was cut by 3 bases and J by 0 bases, with 15 bases left in between. The CDR3, as DNA: TGTGCCATCAGTGACTCGGGACTCCAGAGCTCCTATAATTCACCCCTCCACTTT. It yields the protein CAISDSGLQSSYNSPLHF.

The chain has TRBV7-2 and TRBJ2-3, with D possibly matching TRBD2 (5 bases). Trimming removed 8 bases from V and 2 bases from J, with 17 bases in between. This CDR3 comprises 15 residues. The germline gives CDR1 SGHTA, CDR2 FQGNSA. CDR3 residues: CASLYLAGNTDTQYF. CDR3 in DNA: TGTGCCAGCCTCTATTTGGCGGGCAACACAGATACGCAGTATTTT.

The V and J genes are TRBV7-2 and TRBJ1-2; D remains unclear. This CDR3 region has 15 residues. The germline V gene encodes CDR1 SGHTA and CDR2 FQGNSA. Trimming removed 1 base at V and 6 bases at J, with 15 bases between. This CDR3 is CASSLETFRSNGYTF. The CDR3 bases are TGTGCCAGCAGCTTAGAAACGTTCAGAAGTAATGGCTACACCTTC. Looking up the rest from reference TRBV7-2 and TRBJ1-2 gives the full variable domain: GAGVSQSPSNKVTEKGKDVELRCDPISGHTALYWYRQSLGQGLEFLIYFQGNSAPDKSGLPSDRFSAERTGGSVSTLTIQRTQQEDSAVYLCASSLETFRSNGYTFGSGTRLTVV.

The rearrangement links TRBV29-1 to TRBJ1-1; D remains ambiguous. Germline CDR1 SQVTM, CDR2 ANQGSEA. The CDR3 has 11 amino acids. With 0 bases removed from V and 4 bases from J, the gap between germline ends came to 3 bases. The CDR3, as DNA: TGCAGCGTTGAAGAGCCCACTGAAGCTTTCTTT. This translates into CSVEEPTEAFF.

This clone was recorded only once. This chain joins TRBV9 and TRBJ2-7; D uncertain. The germline gives CDR1 SGDLS, CDR2 YYNGEE. The CDR3 is 15 residues long. Deletions cut 0 bases from V and 5 bases from J, with 15 bases between. The CDR3 reads CASSVGTPSIHEQYF. As DNA, the CDR3 is TGTGCCAGCAGCGTAGGTACTCCTAGTATCCACGAGCAGTACTTC.

V usage is TRBV10-2 and J usage is TRBJ1-5; D is ambiguous. Trimming cost V 0 bases and J 0 bases, with 15 bases left between them. Germline-derived CDR1 and CDR2 are WSHSY and SAAADI. This CDR3 has 18 amino acids. CDR3 nucleotide sequence: TGCGCCAGCAGTGAGTCATCGGCCGTAGACTATAGCAATCAGCCCCAGCATTTT. Its protein product is CASSESSAVDYSNQPQHF.

The genes are TRBV6-5 and TRBJ1-5, with D perhaps TRBD1 (6 bases). The CDR3 length is 15 residues. V was pared by 5 bases and J by 1 base, with 12 bases between. Germline lookup yields CDR1 MNHEY and CDR2 SVGAGI. The CDR3 loop is CASSQIGGSNQPQHF. The CDR3 bases are TGTGCCAGCAGTCAGATAGGGGGGAGCAATCAGCCCCAGCATTTT.

The chain employs TRBV11-2 and TRBJ1-1, with TRBD1 as a possible D gene (5 bases). Trimming took off 5 bases at V and 4 bases at J, with 11 bases between the two ends. There are 13 residues in the CDR3. Germline values: CDR1 SGHAT, CDR2 FQNNGV. CDR3 protein: CASSLRVGTEAFF. CDR3 sequence (DNA): TGTGCCAGCAGCCTCAGGGTTGGCACTGAAGCTTTCTTT.

V usage is TRBV6-6 and J usage is TRBJ2-7; D might be TRBD2 (5 bases). V lost 8 bases to trimming and J lost 6 bases, with 14 bases between them. Germline V gene lookup returns CDR1 MNHNY and CDR2 SVGAGI (reference sequence). The CDR3 totals 12 residues. The CDR3 loop reads CASGSQLGEQYF. CDR3 nucleotides: TGTGCCAGCGGGAGCCAACTGGGCGAGCAGTACTTC.

J is TRBJ1-1 and V is TRBV7-8; TRBD1 might be the D (6 bases). V gave up 5 bases and J gave up 4 bases, with 14 bases separating them. The CDR3 extends over 14 amino acids. Germline CDR1 SGHVS, CDR2 FQNEAQ. The CDR3 loop is CASSQGGRGTEAFF. As DNA, the CDR3 is TGTGCCAGCAGCCAGGGAGGCAGGGGCACTGAAGCTTTCTTT.

For this clone: This specimen includes other DNA sequences encoding the same CDR3. The J gene is TRBJ2-5, the V gene TRBV5-1, with D possibly matching TRBD2 (5 bases). The germline CDR1 and CDR2 sequences are SGHRS and YFSETQ. The length of the CDR3 is 14 residues. Trimming removed 1 base at V and 1 base at J, with 8 bases between. CDR3 sequence reads: CASSLKDSQETQYF. The CDR3 coding sequence is TGCGCCAGCAGCTTGAAGGACTCCCAAGAGACCCAGTACTTC.

The gene calls are TRBV9 and TRBJ1-3; a weak D match, TRBD1 (6 bases). The CDR3 has 15 residues. Germline CDR1 and CDR2: SGDLS and YYNGEE. V shed 3 bases and J shed 4 bases, with 14 bases lying between them. The CDR3 is CASSEGRGNGNTIYF. CDR3 DNA sequence: TGTGCCAGCAGCGAAGGCAGGGGTAACGGAAACACCATATATTTT.